Reported below is one T cell receptor (beta chain). This record comes from a study of cytomegalovirus exposure and HLA in healthy donors. The PCR used 60 Vbeta and 13 Jbeta primers. Sequencing was performed with immunoSEQ multiplex PCR; in TCRdb, only in-frame clones are kept and a portion is missing. This table has about 140,000 clones, 79% appearing once. The CDR3 length is 16 residues. The germline V gene encodes CDR1 SGHTS and CDR2 YDEGEE. The ends were cut back, 1 base at V and 1 base at J, with 15 bases in the middle. The sequenced sample was PBMCs. This TCR was sampled from a man in his late teens or twenties in good health and CMV-seronegative. The chain couples TRBV5-8 to TRBJ2-7, with D possibly being TRBD1 (5 bases). DNA for the CDR3: TGTGCCAGCAGCTTGACTGGGGCAGTACCTTCCTACGAGCAGTACTTC. Amino acid sequence: CASSLTGAVPSYEQYF.